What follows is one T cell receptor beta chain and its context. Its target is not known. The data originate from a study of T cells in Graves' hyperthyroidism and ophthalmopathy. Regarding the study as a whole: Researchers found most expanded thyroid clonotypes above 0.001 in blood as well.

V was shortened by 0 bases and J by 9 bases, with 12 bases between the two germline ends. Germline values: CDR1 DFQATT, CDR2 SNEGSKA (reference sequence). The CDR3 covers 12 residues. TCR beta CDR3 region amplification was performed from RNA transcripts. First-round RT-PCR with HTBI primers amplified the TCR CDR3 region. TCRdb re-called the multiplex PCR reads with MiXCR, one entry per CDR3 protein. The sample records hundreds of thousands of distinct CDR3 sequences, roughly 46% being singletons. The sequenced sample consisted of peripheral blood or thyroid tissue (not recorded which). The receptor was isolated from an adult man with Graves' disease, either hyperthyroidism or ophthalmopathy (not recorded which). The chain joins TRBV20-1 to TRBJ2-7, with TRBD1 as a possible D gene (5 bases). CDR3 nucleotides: TGCAGTGCTAGAGAGGCCCAGGGATGGCAGTACTTC. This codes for CSAREAQGWQYF.